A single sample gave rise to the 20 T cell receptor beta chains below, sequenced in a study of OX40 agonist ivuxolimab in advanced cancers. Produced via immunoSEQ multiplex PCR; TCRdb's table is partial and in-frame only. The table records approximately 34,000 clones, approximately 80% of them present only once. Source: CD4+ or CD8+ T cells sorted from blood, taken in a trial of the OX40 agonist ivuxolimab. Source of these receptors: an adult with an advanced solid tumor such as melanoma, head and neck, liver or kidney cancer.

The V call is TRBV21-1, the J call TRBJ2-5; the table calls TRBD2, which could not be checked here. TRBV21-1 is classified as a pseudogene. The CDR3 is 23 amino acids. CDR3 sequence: CASSLKKCAGTESRSGGLETQYF. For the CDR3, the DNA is TGTGCCAGCAGCCTAAAGAAATGCGCCGGAACCGAATCGCGTAGCGGGGGGCTTGAGACCCAGTACTTC.

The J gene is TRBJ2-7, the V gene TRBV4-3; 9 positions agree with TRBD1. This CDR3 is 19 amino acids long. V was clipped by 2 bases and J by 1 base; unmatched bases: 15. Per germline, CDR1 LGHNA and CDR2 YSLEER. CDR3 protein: CASSQHSPGTGLASYEQYF. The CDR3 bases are TGCGCCAGCAGCCAACATAGTCCCGGGACAGGGCTGGCATCCTACGAGCAGTACTTC.

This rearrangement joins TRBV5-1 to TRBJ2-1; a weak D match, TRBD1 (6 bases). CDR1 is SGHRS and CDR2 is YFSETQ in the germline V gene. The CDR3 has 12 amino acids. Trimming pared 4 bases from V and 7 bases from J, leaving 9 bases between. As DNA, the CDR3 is TGCGCCAGCAGCGTACAGGGTAATGAGCAGTTCTTC. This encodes CASSVQGNEQFF.

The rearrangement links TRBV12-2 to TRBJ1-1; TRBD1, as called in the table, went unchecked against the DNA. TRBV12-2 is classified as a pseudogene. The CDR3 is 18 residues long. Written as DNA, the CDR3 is TGTGCAAGTCGCTTAGCGTGGGACAGGGGCCTTAAGAACACTGAAGCTTTCTTT. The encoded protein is CASRLAWDRGLKNTEAFF.

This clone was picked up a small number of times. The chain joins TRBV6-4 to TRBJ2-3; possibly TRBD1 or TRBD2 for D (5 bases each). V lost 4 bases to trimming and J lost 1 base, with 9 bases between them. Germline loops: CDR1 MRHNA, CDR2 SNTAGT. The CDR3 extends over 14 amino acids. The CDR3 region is CASSARDGTDTQYF. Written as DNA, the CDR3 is TGTGCCAGCAGTGCCCGGGACGGCACAGATACGCAGTATTTT.

CDR3 in DNA: TGCAGCGTTCGGACATGGGGAATCGGCTACACCTTC. Encoded protein: CSVRTWGIGYTF. The chain is built from TRBV29-1 and TRBJ1-2; the D gene is possibly TRBD1 (5 bases). Trimming removed 5 bases from V and 8 bases from J, with 15 bases in between. The CDR3 length is 12 residues. Germline lookup yields CDR1 SQVTM and CDR2 ANQGSEA. The whole variable domain, remainder taken from reference TRBV29-1 and TRBJ1-2, is SAVISQKPSRDICQRGTSLTIQCQVDSQVTMMFWYRQQPGQSLTLIATANQGSEATYESGFVIDKFPISRPNLTFSTLTVSNMSPEDSSIYLCSVRTWGIGYTFGSGTRLTVV.

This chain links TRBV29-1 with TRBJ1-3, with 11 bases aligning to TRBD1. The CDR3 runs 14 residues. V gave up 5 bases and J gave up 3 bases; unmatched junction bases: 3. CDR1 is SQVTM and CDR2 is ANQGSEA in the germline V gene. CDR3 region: CSVWDRGGGNTIYF. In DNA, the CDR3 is TGCAGCGTTTGGGACAGGGGGGGTGGAAACACCATATATTTT.

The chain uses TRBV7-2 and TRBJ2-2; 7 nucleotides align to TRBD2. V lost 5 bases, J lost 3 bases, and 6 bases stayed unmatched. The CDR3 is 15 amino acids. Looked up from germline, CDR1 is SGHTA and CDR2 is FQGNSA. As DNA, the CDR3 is TGTGCCAGCAGCCTTAGCGGGTTGGACACCGGGGAGCTGTTTTTT. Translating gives CASSLSGLDTGELFF.

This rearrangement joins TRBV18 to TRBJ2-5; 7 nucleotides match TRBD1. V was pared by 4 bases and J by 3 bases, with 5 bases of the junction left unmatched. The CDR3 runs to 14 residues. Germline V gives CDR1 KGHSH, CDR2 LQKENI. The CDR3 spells CASSHGTVEETQYF. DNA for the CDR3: TGTGCCAGCTCACATGGGACAGTGGAAGAGACCCAGTACTTC. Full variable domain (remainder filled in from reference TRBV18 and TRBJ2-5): NAGVMQNPRHLVRRRGQEARLRCSPMKGHSHVYWYRQLPEEGLKFMVYLQKENIIDESGMPKERFSAEFPKEGPSILRIQQVVRGDSAAYFCASSHGTVEETQYFGPGTRLLVL.

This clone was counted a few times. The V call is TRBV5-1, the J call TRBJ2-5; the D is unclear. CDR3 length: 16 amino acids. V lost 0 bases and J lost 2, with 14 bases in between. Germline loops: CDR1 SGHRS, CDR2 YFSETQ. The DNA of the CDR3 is TGCGCCAGCAGCTTGGGGTCGGCCCGGGCTCAAGAGACCCAGTACTTC. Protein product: CASSLGSARAQETQYF.

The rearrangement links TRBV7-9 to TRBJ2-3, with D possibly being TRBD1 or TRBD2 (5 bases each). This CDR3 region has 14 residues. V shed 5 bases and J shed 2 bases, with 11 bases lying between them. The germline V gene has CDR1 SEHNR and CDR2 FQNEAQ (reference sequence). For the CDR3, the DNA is TGTGCCAGCAGCCTAGAGGGGAACACAGATACGCAGTATTTT. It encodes CASSLEGNTDTQYF.

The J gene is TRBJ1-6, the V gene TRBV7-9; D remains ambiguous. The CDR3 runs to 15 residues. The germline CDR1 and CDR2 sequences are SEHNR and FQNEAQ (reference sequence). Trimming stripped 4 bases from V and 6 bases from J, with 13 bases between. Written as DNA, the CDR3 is TGTGCCAGCAGCTACGAGGACGTAGTTAATTCACCCCTCCACTTT. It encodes CASSYEDVVNSPLHF. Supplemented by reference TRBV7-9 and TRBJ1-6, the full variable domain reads DTGVSQNPRHKITKRGQNVTFRCDPISEHNRLYWYRQTLGQGPEFLTYFQNEAQLEKSRLLSDRFSAERPKGSFSTLEIQRTEQGDSAMYLCASSYEDVVNSPLHFGNGTRLTVT.

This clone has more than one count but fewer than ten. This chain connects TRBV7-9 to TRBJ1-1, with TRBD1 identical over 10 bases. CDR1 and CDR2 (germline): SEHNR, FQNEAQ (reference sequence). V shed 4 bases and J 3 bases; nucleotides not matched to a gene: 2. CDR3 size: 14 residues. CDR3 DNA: TGTGCCAGCAGCTCGGACAGGGGGGACACTGAAGCTTTCTTT. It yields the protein CASSSDRGDTEAFF.

The CDR3 spells CASSLGGGLYEQYF. The CDR3 coding sequence is TGCGCCAGCAGCTTGGGCGGGGGGCTCTACGAGCAGTACTTC. The V gene is TRBV5-1, the J gene TRBJ2-7, with TRBD2 identical over 8 bases. V shed 0 bases, J shed 3 bases, and the junction held 2 bases outside the gene matches. Germline CDR1 is SGHRS and CDR2 is YFSETQ. This CDR3 contains 14 residues. The entire variable domain, with the rest obtained from reference TRBV5-1 and TRBJ2-7, is as follows: KAGVTQTPRYLIKTRGQQVTLSCSPISGHRSVSWYQQTPGQGLQFLFEYFSETQRNKGNFPGRFSGRQFSNSRSEMNVSTLELGDSALYLCASSLGGGLYEQYFGPGTRLTVT.

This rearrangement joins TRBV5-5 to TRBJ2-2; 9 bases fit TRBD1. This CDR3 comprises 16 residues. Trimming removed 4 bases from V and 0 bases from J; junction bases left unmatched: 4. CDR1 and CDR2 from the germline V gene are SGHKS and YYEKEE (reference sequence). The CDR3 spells CASSQGTGTNTGELFF. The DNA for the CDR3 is TGTGCCAGCAGCCAGGGGACAGGGACGAACACCGGGGAGCTGTTTTTT.

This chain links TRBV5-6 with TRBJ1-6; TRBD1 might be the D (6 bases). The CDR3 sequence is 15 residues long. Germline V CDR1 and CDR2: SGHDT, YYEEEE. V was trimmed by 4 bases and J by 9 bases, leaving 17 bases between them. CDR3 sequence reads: CASSTTGWESSPLHF. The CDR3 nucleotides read TGTGCCAGCAGCACGACAGGCTGGGAGTCTTCACCCCTCCACTTT.

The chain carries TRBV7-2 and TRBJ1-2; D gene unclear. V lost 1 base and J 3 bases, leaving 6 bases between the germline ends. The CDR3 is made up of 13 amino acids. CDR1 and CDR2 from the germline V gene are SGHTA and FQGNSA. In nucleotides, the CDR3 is TGTGCCAGCAGCTTAGGACACTACTATGGCTACACCTTC. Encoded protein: CASSLGHYYGYTF. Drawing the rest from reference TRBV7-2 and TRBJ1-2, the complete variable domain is GAGVSQSPSNKVTEKGKDVELRCDPISGHTALYWYRQSLGQGLEFLIYFQGNSAPDKSGLPSDRFSAERTGGSVSTLTIQRTQQEDSAVYLCASSLGHYYGYTFGSGTRLTVV.

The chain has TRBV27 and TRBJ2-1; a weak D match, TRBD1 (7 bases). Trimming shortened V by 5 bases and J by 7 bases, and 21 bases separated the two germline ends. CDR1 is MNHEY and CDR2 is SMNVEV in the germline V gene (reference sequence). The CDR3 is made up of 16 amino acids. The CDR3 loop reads CASSAYRGGGINEQFF. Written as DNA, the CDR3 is TGTGCCAGCAGTGCTTACAGAGGGGGCGGGATAAATGAGCAGTTCTTC.

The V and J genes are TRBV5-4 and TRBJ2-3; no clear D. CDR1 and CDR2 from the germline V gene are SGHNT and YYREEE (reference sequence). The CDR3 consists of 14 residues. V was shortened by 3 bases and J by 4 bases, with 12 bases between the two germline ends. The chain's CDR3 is CASSYTPEADTQYF. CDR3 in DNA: TGTGCCAGCAGCTATACGCCTGAGGCAGATACGCAGTATTTT.

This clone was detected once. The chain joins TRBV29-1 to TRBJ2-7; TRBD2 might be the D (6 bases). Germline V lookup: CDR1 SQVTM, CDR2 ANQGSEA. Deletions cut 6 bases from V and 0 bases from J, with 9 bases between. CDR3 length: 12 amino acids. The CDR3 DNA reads TGCAGCGTAGCCGGGAGCTCCTACGAGCAGTACTTC. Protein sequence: CSVAGSSYEQYF.